A single T cell receptor (beta chain) is shown here with its context. Its antigen is not identified. The DNA input per sorted-subset replicate PCR was 150 to 200 ng, corresponding to 25,000 to 30,000 T cell genomes. Libraries were prepared by immunoSEQ multiplex PCR; TCRdb keeps only in-frame clonotypes and omits some of them. The sample lists around 2,000,000 clones, about 95% occurring once. The CDR3 totals 13 residues. CDR1 and CDR2 from the germline V gene are SGHRS and YFSETQ. V was cut by 4 bases and J by 3 bases, with 10 bases left in between. This specimen comes from a study of shared clonotypes between healthy human individuals. Regarding the study as a whole: Donor scarcity curtailed the genetic and exposure-history diversity represented herein. What naive subsets generally showed was a larger estimated richness than memory subsets showed.

In the naive CD8 group, cells lacked CD45RO and were positively selected for CCR7, so terminally differentiated effector memory CD45RA+ cells were left out. This TCR derives from a man aged 18 to 30 in good health. The chain carries TRBV5-1 and TRBJ1-1; D is undetermined. The sequencing input was naive CD8+ T cells sorted from blood. The CDR3 here is CASSTDPDTEAFF. The CDR3 region has the DNA TGCGCCAGCAGCACAGACCCGGACACTGAAGCTTTCTTT.